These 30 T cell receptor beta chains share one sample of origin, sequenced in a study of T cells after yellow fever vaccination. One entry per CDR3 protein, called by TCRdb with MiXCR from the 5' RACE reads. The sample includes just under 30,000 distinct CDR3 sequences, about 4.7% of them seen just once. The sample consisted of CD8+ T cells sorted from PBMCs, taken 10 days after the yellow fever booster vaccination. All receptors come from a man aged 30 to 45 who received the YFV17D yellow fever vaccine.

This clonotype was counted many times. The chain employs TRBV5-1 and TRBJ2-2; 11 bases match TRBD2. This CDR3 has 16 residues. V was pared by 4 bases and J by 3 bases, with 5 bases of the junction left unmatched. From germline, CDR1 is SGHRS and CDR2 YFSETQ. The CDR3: CASSLGTSGYTGELFF. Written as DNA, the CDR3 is TGCGCCAGCAGCCTAGGGACTAGCGGCTACACCGGGGAGCTGTTTTTT.

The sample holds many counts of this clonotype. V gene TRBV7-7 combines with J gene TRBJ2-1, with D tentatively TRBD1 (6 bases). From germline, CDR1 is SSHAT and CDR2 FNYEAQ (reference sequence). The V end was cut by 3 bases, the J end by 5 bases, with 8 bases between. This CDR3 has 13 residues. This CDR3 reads CASSFGQNNEQFF. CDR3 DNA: TGTGCCAGCAGCTTTGGACAGAACAATGAGCAGTTCTTC. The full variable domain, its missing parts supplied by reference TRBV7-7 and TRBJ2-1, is GAGVSQSPRYKVTKRGQDVTLRCDPISSHATLYWYQQALGQGPEFLTYFNYEAQPDKSGLPSDRFSAERPEGSISTLTIQRTEQRDSAMYRCASSFGQNNEQFFGPGTRLTVL.

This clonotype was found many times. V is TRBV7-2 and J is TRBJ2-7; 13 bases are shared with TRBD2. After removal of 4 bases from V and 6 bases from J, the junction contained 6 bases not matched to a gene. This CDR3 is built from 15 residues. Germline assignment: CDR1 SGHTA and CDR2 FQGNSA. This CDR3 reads CASSSTSGRASEQYF. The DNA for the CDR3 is TGTGCCAGCAGCTCCACTAGCGGGAGGGCATCCGAGCAGTACTTC.

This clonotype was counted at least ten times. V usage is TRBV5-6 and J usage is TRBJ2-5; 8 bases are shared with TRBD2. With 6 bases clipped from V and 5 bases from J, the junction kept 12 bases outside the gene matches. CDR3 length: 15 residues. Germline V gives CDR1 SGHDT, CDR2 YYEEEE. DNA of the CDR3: TGTGCCAGCAATTCGCTCGGGAGGGCTTTCGAGACCCAGTACTTC. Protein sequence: CASNSLGRAFETQYF.

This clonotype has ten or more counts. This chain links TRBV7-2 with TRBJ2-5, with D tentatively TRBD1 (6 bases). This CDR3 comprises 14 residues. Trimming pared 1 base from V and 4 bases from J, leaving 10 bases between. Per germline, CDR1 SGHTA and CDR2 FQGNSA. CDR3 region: CASSLVTGAETQYF. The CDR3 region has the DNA TGTGCCAGCAGCTTAGTGACAGGAGCAGAGACCCAGTACTTC.

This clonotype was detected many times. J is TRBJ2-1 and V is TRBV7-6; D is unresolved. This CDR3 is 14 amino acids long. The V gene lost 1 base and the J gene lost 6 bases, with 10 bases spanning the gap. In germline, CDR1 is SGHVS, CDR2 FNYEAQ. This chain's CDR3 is CASSLGGSVNEQFF. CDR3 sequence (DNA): TGTGCCAGCAGCTTAGGAGGTTCCGTCAATGAGCAGTTCTTC.

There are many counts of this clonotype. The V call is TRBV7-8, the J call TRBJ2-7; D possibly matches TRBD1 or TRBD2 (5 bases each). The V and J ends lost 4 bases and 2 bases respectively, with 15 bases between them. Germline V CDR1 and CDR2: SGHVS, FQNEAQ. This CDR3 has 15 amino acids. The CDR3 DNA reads TGTGCCAGCAGCTCCCCCGGGACCGAGGCCTACGAGCAGTACTTC. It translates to CASSSPGTEAYEQYF.

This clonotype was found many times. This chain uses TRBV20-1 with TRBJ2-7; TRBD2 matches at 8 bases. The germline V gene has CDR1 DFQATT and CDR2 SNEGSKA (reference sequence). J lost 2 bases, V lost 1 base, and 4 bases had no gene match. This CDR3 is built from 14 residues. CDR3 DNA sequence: TGCAGTGCTAGAGCACTAGCGGAACCCTACGAGCAGTACTTC. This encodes CSARALAEPYEQYF.

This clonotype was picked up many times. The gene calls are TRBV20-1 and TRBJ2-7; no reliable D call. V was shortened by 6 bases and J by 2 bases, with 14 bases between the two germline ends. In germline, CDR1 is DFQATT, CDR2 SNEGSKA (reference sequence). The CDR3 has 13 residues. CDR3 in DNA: TGCAGTGCAACCGGGCCAAGCGCCTACGAGCAGTACTTC. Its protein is CSATGPSAYEQYF.

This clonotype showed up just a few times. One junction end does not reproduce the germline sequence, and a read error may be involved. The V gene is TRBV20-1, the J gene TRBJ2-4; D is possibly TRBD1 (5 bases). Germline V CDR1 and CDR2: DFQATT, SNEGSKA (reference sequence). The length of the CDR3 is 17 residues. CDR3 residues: CCARVETAIVAKNIQYF. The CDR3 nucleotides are TGCTGTGCTAGAGTAGAGACAGCCATCGTAGCCAAAAACATTCAGTACTTC.

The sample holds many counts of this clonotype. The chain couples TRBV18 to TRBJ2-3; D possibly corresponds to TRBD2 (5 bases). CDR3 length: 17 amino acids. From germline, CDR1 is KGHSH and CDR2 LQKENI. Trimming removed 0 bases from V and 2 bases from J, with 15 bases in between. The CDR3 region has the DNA TGTGCCAGCTCACCACCCCTGTCGGGCGGGTACACAGATACGCAGTATTTT. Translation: CASSPPLSGGYTDTQYF.

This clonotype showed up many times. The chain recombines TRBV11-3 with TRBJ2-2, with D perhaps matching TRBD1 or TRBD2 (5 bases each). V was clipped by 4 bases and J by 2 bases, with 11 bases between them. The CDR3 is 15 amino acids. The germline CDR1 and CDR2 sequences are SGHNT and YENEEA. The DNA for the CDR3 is TGTGCCAGCAGCTCCCGGGACCGCAACACCGGGGAGCTGTTTTTT. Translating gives CASSSRDRNTGELFF.

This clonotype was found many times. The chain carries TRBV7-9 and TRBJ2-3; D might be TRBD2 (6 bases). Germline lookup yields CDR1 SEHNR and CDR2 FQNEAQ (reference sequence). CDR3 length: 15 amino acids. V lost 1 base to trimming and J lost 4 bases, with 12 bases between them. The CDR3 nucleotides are TGTGCCAGCAGCTTAGACGGGAGCAGATCAGATACGCAGTATTTT. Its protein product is CASSLDGSRSDTQYF.

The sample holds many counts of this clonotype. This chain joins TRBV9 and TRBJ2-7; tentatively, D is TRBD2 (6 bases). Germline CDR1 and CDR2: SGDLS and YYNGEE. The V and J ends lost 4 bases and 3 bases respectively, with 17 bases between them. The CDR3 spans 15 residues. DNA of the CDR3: TGTGCCAGCAGCCCCCGCGAGCGGGCAAACTACGAGCAGTACTTC. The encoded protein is CASSPRERANYEQYF.

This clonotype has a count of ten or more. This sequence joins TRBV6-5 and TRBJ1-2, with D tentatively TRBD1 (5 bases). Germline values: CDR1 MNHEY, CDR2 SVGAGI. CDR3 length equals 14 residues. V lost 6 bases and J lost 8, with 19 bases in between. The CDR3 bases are TGTGCCAGCAGCCCTACCGCGGGGGTACGGGGCTACACCTTC. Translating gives CASSPTAGVRGYTF.

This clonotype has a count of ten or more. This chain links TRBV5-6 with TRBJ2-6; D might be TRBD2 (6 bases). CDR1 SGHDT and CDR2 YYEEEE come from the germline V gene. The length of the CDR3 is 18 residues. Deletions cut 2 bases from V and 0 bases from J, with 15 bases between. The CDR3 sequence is CASSFPGHGGSGANVLTF. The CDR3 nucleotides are TGTGCCAGCAGCTTTCCCGGACACGGGGGCTCTGGGGCCAACGTCCTGACTTTC.

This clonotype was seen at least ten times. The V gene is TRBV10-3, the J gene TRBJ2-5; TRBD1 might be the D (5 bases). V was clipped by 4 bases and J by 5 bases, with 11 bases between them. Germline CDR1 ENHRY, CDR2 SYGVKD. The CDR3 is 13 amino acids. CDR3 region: CAISGAGLETQYF. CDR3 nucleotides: TGTGCCATCAGTGGGGCAGGGTTGGAGACCCAGTACTTC.

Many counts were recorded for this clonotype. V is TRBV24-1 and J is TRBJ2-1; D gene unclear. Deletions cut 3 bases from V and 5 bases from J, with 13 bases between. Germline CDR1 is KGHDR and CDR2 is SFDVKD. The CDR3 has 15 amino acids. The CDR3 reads CATSDTTSYNNEQFF. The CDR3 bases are TGTGCCACCAGTGATACCACCTCCTACAACAATGAGCAGTTCTTC.

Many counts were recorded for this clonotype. The CDR3 sequence is CSVGGLAGGSETQYF. The CDR3 DNA reads as TGCAGCGTTGGAGGGCTAGCGGGAGGCTCAGAGACCCAGTACTTC. The rearrangement links TRBV29-1 to TRBJ2-5; 11 bases are a match to TRBD2. This CDR3 region has 15 residues. After removal of 4 bases from V and 4 bases from J, the junction contained 8 bases not matched to a gene. Germline lookup yields CDR1 SQVTM and CDR2 ANQGSEA.

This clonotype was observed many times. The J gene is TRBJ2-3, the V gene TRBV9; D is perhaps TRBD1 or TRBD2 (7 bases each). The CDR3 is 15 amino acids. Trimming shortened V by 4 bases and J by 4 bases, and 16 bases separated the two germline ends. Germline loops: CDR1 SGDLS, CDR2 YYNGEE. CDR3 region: CASSPGGGGADTQYF. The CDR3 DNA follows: TGTGCCAGCAGCCCAGGGGGAGGGGGCGCAGATACGCAGTATTTT.

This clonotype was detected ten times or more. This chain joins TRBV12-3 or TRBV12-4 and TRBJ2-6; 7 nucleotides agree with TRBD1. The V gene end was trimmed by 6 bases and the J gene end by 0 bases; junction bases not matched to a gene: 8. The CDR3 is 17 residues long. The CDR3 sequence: CASRNGTVGSGANVLTF. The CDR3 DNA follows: TGTGCCAGCAGGAACGGGACAGTTGGCTCTGGGGCCAACGTCCTGACTTTC.

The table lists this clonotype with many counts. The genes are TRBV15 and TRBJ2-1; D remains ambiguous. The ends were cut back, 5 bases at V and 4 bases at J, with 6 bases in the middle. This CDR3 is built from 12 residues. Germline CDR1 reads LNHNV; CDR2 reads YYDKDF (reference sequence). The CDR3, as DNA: TGTGCCACCAGCTGGGATTACAATGAGCAGTTCTTC. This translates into CATSWDYNEQFF.

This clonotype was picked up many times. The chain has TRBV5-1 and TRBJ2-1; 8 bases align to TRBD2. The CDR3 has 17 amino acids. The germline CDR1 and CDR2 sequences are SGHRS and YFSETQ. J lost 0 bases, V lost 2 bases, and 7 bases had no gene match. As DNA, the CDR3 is TGCGCCAGCAGCTTTCTAGCGGGCCCGAGCTCCTACAATGAGCAGTTCTTC. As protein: CASSFLAGPSSYNEQFF. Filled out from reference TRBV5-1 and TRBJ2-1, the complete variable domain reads KAGVTQTPRYLIKTRGQQVTLSCSPISGHRSVSWYQQTPGQGLQFLFEYFSETQRNKGNFPGRFSGRQFSNSRSEMNVSTLELGDSALYLCASSFLAGPSSYNEQFFGPGTRLTVL.

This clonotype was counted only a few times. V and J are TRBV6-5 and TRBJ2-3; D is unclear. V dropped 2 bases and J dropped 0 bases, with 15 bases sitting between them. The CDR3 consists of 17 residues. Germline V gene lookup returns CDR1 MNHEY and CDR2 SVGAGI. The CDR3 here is CASSYGIRAPSTDTQYF. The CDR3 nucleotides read TGTGCCAGCAGTTACGGCATTAGAGCACCTAGCACAGATACGCAGTATTTT.

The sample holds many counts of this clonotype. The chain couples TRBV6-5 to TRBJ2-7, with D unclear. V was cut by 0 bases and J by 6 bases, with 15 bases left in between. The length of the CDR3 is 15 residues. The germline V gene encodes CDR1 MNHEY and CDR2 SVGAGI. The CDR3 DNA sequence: TGTGCCAGCAGTTACTCAAATGACCCCGCGGCCGAGCAGTACTTC. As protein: CASSYSNDPAAEQYF.

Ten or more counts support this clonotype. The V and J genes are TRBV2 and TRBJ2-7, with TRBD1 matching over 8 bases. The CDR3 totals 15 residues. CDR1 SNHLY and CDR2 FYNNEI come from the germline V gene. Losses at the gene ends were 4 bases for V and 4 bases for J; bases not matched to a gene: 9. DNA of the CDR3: TGTGCCAGCAGTGGAGGGGCGAGGGACAGGTACGAGCAGTACTTC. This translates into CASSGGARDRYEQYF.

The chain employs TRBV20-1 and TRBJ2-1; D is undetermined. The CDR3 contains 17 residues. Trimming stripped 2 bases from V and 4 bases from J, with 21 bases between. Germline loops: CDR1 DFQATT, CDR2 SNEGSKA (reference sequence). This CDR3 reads CSARYELPAESYNEQFF. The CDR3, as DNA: TGCAGTGCTAGATACGAACTCCCCGCAGAATCTTACAATGAGCAGTTCTTC.

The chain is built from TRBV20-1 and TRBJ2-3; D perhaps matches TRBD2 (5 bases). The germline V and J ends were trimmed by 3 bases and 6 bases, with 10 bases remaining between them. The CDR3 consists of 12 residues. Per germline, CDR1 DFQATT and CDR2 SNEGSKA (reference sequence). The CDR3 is CSARTIGDTQYF. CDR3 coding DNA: TGCAGTGCTAGGACTATCGGGGATACGCAGTATTTT.

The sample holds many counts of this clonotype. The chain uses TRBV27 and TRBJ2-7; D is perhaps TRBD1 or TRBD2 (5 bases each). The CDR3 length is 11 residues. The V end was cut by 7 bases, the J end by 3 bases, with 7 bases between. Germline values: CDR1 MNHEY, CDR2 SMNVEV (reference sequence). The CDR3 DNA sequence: TGTGCCAGCATGAGGGGCTACGAGCAGTACTTC. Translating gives CASMRGYEQYF.

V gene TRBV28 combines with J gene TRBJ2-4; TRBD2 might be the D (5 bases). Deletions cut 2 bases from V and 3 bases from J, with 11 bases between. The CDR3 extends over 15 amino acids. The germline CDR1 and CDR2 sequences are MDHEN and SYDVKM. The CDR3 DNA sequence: TGTGCCAGCAGTTTACTAGCAGAATACAAAAACATTCAGTACTTC. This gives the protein CASSLLAEYKNIQYF.